The clone carrying this TCR beta chain was seen a single time. Antigen unknown. This entry belongs to a study of cytomegalovirus exposure and HLA in healthy donors. Across the whole study: The approximately 600 first-cohort repertoires shared a platform with the approximately 130 validation repertoires, as reported in a later analysis.

General study points: Using the classifier, cytomegalovirus status was reportedly diagnosed with high specificity and sensitivity.

Germline CDR1 SEHNR, CDR2 FQNEAQ (reference sequence). CDR3 length equals 16 residues. Trimming at V came to 1 base and at J to 5 bases, leaving 9 bases not matched to a gene. This table comes from immunoSEQ multiplex PCR, and its TCRdb copy is limited to in-frame clones, with some not included. The sample has some 120,000 clones, 85% to 90% seen once. Sequencing was done on a sample of PBMCs. The V gene is TRBV7-9, the J gene TRBJ2-7; 9 positions agree with TRBD2. This receptor was taken from a woman younger than 35 in good health and CMV-seronegative. The CDR3 nucleotides read TGTGCCAGCAGCTTAGGGCGGGAGGGCCTCCGGGACGAGCAGTACTTC. Protein product: CASSLGREGLRDEQYF. Full variable domain (rest looked up from reference TRBV7-9 and TRBJ2-7): DTGVSQNPRHKITKRGQNVTFRCDPISEHNRLYWYRQTLGQGPEFLTYFQNEAQLEKSRLLSDRFSAERPKGSFSTLEIQRTEQGDSAMYLCASSLGREGLRDEQYFGPGTRLTVT.